This T cell receptor beta chain was captured by sequencing in a study of cytomegalovirus exposure and HLA in healthy donors. The CDR3 runs 14 residues. V shed 6 bases, J shed 0 bases, and the junction held 4 bases outside the gene matches. From germline, CDR1 is SGHVS and CDR2 FNYEAQ. Some clones are missing from TCRdb's copy, which holds only in-frame ones; the method was immunoSEQ multiplex PCR. In the table there are 85,000 to 120,000 clones, roughly 94% of which are singletons. Separation from the roughly 670-subject first cohort characterized the 120-subject validation cohort, to which the donors belonged. Regarding this clone: Antigen: not known.

Study-level findings and limits: Specificity of three CMV-associated chains for CMV antigens was verified in vitro. Both high specificity and high sensitivity reportedly marked the classifier's diagnosis of cytomegalovirus status.

The rearrangement uses TRBV7-6 and TRBJ1-1, with TRBD1 matching 7 bases. The sequenced sample consisted of PBMCs. This receptor was identified in a woman aged 18 to 35 in good health and CMV-seronegative. DNA for the CDR3: TGTGCCAGCAGTACCGGGACAGTGAACACTGAAGCTTTCTTT. Its translation is CASSTGTVNTEAFF.